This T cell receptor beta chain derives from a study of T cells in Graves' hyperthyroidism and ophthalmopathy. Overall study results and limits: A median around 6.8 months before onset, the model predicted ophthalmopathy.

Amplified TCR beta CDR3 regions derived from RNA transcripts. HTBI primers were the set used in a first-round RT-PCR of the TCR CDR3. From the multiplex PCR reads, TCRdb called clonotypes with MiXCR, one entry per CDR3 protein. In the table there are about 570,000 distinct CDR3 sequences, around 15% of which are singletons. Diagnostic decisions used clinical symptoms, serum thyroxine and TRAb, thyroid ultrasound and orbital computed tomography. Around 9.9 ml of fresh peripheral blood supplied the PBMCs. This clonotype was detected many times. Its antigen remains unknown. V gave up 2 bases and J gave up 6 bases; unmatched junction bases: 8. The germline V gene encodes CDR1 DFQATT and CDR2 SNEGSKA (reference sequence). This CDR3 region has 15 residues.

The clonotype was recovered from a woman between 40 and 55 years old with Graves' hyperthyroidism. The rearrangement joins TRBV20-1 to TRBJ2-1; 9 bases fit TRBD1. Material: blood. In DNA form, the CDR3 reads TGCAGTGCTAGACCCCGGGACAGGGTCTCCAATGAGCAGTTCTTC. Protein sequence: CSARPRDRVSNEQFF.